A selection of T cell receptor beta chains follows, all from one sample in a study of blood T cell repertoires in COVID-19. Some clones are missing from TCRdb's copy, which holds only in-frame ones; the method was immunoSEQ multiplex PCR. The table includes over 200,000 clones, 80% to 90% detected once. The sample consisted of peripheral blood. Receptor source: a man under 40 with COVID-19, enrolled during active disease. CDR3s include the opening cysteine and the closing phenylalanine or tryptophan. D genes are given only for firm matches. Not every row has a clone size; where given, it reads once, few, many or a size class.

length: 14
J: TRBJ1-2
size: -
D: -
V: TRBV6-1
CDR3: CASSETDYNYGYTF
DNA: TGTGCCAGCAGTGAGACAGATTATAACTATGGCTACACCTTC

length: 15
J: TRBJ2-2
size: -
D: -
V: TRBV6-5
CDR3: CASKQGASVTGELFF
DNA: TGTGCCAGCAAACAGGGAGCCTCGGTCACCGGGGAGCTGTTTTTT

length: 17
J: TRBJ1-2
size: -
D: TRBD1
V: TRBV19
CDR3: CASTSMSLGQGAPGYTF
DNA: TGTGCCAGTACCAGTATGAGCTTGGGACAGGGGGCGCCTGGCTACACCTTC

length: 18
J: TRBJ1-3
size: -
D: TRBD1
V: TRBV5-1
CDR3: CASSPGTGAMGSGNTIYF
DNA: TGCGCCAGCAGCCCGGGGACAGGGGCAATGGGTTCTGGAAACACCATATATTTT

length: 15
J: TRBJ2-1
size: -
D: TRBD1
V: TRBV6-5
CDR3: CASSYGTVAYNEQFF
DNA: TGTGCCAGCAGTTACGGGACAGTAGCCTACAATGAGCAGTTCTTC

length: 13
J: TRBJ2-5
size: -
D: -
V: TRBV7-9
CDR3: CASSFVGKWTQYF
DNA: TGTGCCAGCAGCTTCGTCGGTAAATGGACCCAGTACTTC

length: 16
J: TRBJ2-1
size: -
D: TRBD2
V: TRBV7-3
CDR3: CASSLTGTRGYNEQFF
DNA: TGTGCCAGCAGCTTAACCGGGACTAGGGGCTACAATGAGCAGTTCTTC

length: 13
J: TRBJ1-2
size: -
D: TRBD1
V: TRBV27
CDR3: CASSSRDRDGYTF
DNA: TGTGCCAGCAGCTCCCGGGACAGGGATGGCTACACCTTC

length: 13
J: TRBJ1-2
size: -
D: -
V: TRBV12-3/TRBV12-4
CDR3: CASSLAGYYGYTF
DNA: TGTGCCAGCAGTTTGGCAGGGTACTATGGCTACACCTTC

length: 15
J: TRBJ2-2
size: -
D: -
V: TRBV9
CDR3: CASSGPGLSTGELFF
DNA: TGTGCCAGCAGCGGTCCGGGACTGAGCACCGGGGAGCTGTTTTTT

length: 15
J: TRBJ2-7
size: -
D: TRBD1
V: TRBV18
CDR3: CASSPGQGLTYEQYF
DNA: TGTGCCAGCTCACCGGGACAGGGTTTAACCTACGAGCAGTACTTC

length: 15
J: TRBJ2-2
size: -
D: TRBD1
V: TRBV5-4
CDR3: CASSPDRGPTGELFF
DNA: TGTGCCAGCAGCCCCGACAGGGGGCCTACCGGGGAGCTGTTTTTT

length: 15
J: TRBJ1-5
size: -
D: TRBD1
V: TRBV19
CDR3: CASSLGQGWNQPQHF
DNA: TGTGCCAGTAGCTTGGGACAGGGCTGGAATCAGCCCCAGCATTTT

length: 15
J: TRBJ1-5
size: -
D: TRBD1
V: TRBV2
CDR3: CASNPGTVSNQPQHF
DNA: TGTGCCAGCAACCCAGGGACAGTGAGCAATCAGCCCCAGCATTTT

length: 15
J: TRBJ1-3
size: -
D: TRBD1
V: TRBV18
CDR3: CASSPGQGAGNTIYF
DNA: TGTGCCAGCTCACCGGGACAGGGAGCTGGAAACACCATATATTTT

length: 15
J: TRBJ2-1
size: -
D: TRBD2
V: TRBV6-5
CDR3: CASSASGEAYNEQFF
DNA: TGTGCCAGCAGCGCTAGCGGGGAGGCCTACAATGAGCAGTTCTTC

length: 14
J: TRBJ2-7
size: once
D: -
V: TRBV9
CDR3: CASSASVSLYEQYF
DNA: TGTGCCAGCAGCGCTAGCGTGAGCCTCTACGAGCAGTACTTC

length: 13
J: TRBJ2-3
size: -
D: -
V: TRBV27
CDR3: CASTPVESDTQYF
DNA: TGTGCCAGCACTCCGGTAGAGTCAGATACGCAGTATTTT

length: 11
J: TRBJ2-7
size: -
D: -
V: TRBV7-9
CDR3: CASSLLYEQYF
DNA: TGTGCCAGCAGCTTACTCTACGAGCAGTACTTC

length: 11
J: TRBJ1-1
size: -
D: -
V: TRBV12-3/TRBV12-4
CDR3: CASKSETEAFF
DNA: TGTGCCAGCAAATCTGAGACTGAAGCTTTCTTT

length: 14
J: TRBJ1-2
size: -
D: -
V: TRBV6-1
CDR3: CASSDPGHSYGYTF
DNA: TGTGCCAGCAGTGATCCGGGACATTCCTATGGCTACACCTTC

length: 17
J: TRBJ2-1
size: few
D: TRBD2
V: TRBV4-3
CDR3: CASSHLPGLAGPNEQFF
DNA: TGCGCCAGCAGCCATTTACCGGGACTAGCGGGCCCCAATGAGCAGTTCTTC

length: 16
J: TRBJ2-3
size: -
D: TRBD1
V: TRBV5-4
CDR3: CASSSIGQGSTDTQYF
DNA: TGTGCCAGCAGCTCCATCGGACAGGGAAGCACAGATACGCAGTATTTT

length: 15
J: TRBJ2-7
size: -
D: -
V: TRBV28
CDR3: CASSFHRPATYEQYF
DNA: TGTGCCAGCAGTTTTCACAGGCCTGCTACCTACGAGCAGTACTTC

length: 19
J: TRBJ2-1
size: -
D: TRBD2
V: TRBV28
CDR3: CASSVTGTSGSPLLNEQFF
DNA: TGTGCCAGCAGCGTAACCGGGACTAGCGGGAGCCCCCTGCTCAATGAGCAGTTCTTC

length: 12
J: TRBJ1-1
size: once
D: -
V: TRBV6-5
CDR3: CASSYSFAEAFF
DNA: TGTGCCAGCAGTTACTCGTTCGCTGAAGCTTTCTTT

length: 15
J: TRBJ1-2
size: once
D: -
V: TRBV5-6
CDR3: CASSLSGARPTSYTF
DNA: TGTGCCAGCAGCTTGTCAGGGGCCCGCCCGACGAGCTACACCTTC

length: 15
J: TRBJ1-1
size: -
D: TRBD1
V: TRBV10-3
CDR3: CAISGTGVGNTEAFF
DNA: TGTGCCATCAGTGGAACAGGGGTGGGGAACACTGAAGCTTTCTTT

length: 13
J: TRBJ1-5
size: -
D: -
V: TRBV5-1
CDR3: CASSLVGNQPQHF
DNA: TGCGCCAGCAGCTTGGTCGGGAATCAGCCCCAGCATTTT

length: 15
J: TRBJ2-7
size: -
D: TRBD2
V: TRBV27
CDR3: CASSPRAGGTYEQYF
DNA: TGTGCCAGCAGCCCAAGGGCGGGAGGAACCTACGAGCAGTACTTC

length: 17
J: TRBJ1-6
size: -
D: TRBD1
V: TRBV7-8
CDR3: CASSFRDRVEGDSPLHF
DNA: TGTGCCAGCAGCTTCCGGGACAGGGTAGAAGGGGATTCACCCCTCCACTTT

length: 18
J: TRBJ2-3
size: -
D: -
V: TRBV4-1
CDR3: CASSQTSMMGGGTDTQYF
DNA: TGCGCCAGCAGCCAGACAAGCATGATGGGCGGGGGCACAGATACGCAGTATTTT